This TCR beta chain is drawn from a study of cytomegalovirus exposure and HLA in healthy donors. Study observations and caveats: There were 150 to 200 TCR beta chains listed as cytomegalovirus-associated.

Details on this clone: Its specificity is not known.

Some clones are missing from TCRdb's copy, which holds only in-frame ones; the method was immunoSEQ multiplex PCR. The sample lists approximately 160,000 clones, approximately 86% occurring once. This CDR3 spans 14 amino acids. Germline lookup yields CDR1 SGHRS and CDR2 YFSETQ. Trimming left V 0 bases short and J 1 base short, with 7 bases between. These donors were members of the 120-subject validation cohort, a group separate from the approximately 620-subject first cohort. This receptor was taken from a woman under 30 in good health and CMV-seronegative. The specimen was PBMCs. The chain uses TRBV5-1 and TRBJ2-5, with a tentative D call TRBD2 (6 bases). The CDR3: CASSLVLAQETQYF. DNA of the CDR3: TGCGCCAGCAGCTTGGTACTAGCCCAAGAGACCCAGTACTTC.